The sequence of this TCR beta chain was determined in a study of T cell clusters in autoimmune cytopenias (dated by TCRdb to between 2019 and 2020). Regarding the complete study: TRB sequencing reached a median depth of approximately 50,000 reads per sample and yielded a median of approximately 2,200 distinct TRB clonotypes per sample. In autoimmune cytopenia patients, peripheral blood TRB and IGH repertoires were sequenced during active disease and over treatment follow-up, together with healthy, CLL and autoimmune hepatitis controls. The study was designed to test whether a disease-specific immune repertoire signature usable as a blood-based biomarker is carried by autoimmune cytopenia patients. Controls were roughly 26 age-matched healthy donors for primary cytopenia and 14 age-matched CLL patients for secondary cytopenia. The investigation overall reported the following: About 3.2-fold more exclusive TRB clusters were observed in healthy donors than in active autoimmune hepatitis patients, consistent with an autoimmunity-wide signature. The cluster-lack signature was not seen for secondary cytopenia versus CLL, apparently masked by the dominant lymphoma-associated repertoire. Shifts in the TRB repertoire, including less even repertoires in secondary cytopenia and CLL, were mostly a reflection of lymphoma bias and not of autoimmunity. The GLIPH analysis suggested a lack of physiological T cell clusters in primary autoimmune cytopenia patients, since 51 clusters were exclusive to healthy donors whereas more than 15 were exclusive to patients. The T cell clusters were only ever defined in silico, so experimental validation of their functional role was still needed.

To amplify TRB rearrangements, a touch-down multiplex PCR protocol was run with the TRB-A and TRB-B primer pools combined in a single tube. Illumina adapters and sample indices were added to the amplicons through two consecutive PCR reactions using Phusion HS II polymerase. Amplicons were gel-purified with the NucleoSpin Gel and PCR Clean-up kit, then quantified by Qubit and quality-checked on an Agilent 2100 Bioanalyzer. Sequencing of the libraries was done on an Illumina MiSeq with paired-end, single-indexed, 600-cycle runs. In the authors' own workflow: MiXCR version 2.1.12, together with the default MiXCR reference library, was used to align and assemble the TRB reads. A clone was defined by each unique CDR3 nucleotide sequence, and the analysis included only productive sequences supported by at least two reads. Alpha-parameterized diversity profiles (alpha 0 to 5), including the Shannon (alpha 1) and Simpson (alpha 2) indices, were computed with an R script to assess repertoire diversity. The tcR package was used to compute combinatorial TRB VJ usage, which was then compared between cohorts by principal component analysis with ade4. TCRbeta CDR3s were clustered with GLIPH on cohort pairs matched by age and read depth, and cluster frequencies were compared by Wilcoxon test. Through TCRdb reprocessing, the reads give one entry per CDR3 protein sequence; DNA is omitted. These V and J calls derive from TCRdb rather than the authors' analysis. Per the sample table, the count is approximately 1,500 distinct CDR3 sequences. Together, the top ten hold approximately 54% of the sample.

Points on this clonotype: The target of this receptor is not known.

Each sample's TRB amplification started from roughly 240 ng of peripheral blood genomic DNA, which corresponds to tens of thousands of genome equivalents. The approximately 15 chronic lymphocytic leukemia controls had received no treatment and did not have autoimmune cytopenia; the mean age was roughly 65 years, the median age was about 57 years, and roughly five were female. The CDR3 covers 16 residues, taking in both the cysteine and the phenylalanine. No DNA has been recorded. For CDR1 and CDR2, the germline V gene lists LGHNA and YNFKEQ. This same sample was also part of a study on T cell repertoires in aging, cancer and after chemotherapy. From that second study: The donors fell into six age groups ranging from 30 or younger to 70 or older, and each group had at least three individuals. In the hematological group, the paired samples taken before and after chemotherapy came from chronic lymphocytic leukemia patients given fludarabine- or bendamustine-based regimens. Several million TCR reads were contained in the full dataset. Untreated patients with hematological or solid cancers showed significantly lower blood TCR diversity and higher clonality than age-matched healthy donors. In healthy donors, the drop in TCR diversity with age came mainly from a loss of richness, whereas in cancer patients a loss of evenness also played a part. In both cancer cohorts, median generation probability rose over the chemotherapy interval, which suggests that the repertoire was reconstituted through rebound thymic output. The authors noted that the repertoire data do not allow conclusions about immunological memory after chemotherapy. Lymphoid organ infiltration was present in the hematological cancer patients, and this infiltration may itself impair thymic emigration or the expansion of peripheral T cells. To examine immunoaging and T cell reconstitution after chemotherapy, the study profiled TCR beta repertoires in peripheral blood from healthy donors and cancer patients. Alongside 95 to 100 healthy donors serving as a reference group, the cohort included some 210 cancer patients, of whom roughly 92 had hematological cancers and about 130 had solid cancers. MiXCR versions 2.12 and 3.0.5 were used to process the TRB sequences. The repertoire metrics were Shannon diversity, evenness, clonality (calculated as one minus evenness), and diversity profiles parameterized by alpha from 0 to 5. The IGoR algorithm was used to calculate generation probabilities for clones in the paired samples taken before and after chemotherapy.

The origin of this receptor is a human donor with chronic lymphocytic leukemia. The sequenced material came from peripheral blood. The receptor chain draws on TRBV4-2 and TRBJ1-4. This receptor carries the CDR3 CASSQDIKVTNEKLFF.